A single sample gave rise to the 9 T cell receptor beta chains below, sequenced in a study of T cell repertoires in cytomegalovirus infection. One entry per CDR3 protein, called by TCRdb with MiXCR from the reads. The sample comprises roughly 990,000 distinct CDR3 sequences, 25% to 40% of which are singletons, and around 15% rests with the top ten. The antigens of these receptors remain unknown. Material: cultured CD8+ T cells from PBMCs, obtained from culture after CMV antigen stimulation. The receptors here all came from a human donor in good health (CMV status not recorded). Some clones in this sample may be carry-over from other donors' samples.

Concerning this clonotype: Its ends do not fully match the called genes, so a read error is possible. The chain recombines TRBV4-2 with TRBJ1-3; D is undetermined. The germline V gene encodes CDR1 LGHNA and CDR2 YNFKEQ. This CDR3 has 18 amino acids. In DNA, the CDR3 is TGTGCCAACAGCCAAGATTACCGGACCCAAAGCTTTGGAAACACCATATATTTT. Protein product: CANSQDYRTQSFGNTIYF.

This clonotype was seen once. CDR3 residues: CATSSPGLLIAGYTF. The CDR3 region has the DNA TGTGCCACCAGCAGTCCGGGACTCCTAATTGCTGGCTACACCTTC. The rearrangement joins TRBV15 to TRBJ1-2; TRBD1 might be the D (5 bases). The CDR3 has 15 residues. The ends were cut back, 3 bases at V and 7 bases at J, with 18 bases in the middle. From germline, CDR1 is LNHNV and CDR2 YYDKDF (reference sequence).

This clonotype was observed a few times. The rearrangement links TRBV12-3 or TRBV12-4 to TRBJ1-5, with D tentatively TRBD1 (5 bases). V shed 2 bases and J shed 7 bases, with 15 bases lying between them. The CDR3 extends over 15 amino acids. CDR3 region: CASSLFQGPGQPQHF. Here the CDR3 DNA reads TGTGCCAGCAGTTTATTCCAGGGCCCGGGACAGCCCCAGCATTTT.

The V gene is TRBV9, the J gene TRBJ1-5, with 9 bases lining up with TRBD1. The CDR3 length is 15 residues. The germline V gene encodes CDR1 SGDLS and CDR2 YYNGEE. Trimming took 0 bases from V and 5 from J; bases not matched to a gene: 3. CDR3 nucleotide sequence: TGTGCCAGCAGCGTAGGACAGGGGGGGTATCAGCCCCAGCATTTT. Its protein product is CASSVGQGGYQPQHF.

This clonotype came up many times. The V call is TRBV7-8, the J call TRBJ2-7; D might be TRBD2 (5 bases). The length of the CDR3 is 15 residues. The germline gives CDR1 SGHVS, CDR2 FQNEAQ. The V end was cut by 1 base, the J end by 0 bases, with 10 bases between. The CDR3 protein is CASSLGGLGSYEQYF. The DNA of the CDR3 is TGTGCCAGCAGCTTAGGAGGGCTGGGCTCCTACGAGCAGTACTTC.

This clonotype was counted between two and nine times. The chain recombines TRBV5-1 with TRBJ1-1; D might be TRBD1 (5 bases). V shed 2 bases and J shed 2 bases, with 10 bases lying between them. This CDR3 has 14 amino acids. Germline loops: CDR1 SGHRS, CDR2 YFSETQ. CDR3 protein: CASSLRTPNTEAFF. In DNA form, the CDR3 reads TGCGCCAGCAGCTTACGGACACCAAACACTGAAGCTTTCTTT.

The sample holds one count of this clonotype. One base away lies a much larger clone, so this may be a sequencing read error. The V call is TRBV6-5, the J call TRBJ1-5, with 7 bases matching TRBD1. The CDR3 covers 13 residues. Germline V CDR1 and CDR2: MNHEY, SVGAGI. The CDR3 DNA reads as TGTGTCAGCAGTTACAGGGGTAGTCAGCCCCAGCATTTT. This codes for CVSSYRGSQPQHF.

The CDR3 sequence is CASRAAGEPQHF. CDR3 nucleotides: TGTGCCAGCAGGGCCGCGGGGGAGCCCCAGCATTTT. The chain links TRBV2 to TRBJ1-5, with D possibly being TRBD1 (5 bases). Germline CDR1 and CDR2: SNHLY and FYNNEI. The V end was cut by 6 bases, the J end by 8 bases, with 11 bases between. This CDR3 comprises 12 residues.

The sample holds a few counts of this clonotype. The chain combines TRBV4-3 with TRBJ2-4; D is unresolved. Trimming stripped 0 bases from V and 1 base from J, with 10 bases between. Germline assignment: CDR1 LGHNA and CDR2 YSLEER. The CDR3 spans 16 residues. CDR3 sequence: CASSQDSYGAKNIQYF. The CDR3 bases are TGCGCCAGCAGCCAAGATTCCTATGGGGCCAAAAACATTCAGTACTTC.